This T cell receptor (beta chain) was sequenced during a study of blood T cell repertoires in COVID-19 (dated by TCRdb to 2020 to 2021). Study-level background: Collaborator samples came from the United States, Italy and Spain and covered acute and convalescent phases of COVID-19. Sample metadata almost always included a de-identified subject ID, COVID-19 status, age in years and sex. HLA class I and class II types, where available, came from metadata supplied by the sample provider rather than from assay-based typing. The repertoires were made available in a free public database intended to serve as a resource for research on the immune response to SARS-CoV-2. The material from the prospective study consisted of cDNA or gDNA derived from T cells, B-cell-depleted T cells, or PBMCs. Subjects who had been exposed to COVID-19, were actively infected with it, or had recovered from it provided the deeply sampled blood TCRbeta repertoires that made up the dataset. The samples were drawn from the first 160 participants of the ongoing ImmuneRACE study and from 1,254 subjects provided by 6 global collaborators. The full study reports these points: How much clinical and demographic metadata was included differed by source and by participant, and the metadata was provided uncurated.

Collaborating institutions collected whole blood in K2EDTA tubes following their own protocols. Collaborator samples were shipped for TCRbeta analysis as frozen whole blood, isolated PBMCs, or DNA extracted from either sample type. Regarding this clone: Its antigen has not been determined. No base qualities exist here, and no much larger clone lies one base off it.

The immunoSEQ Assay, a bias-controlled multiplex PCR, was used to amplify TCRbeta CDR3 regions from genomic DNA. The original methods were these. Nucleated cell counts per sample were estimated from amplification of reference gene primers within the assay. To quantify the absolute abundance of each unique TCRbeta CDR3 rearrangement, sequence reads were collapsed and filtered. For each sample, productive Simpson clonality was calculated by taking the square root of Simpson's diversity index across productive rearrangements. Held by TCRdb, this immuneACCESS table contains in-frame sequences only and omits some clones. Under half of the omission traces to an unresolved V gene where checked; the cause of the rest is unknown. V and J calls and clone size are given by that table; D and trimming were obtained from the DNA. In all, the sample holds about 98,000 clones, and around 90% of those were seen once. The top ten clones comprise more than 4.5% of the sample.

V is cut by 0 bases and J by 4 bases, and the space between the germline ends is 9 bases. Based on the germline V gene, the CDR1 and CDR2 sequences are SNHLY and FYNNEI. The CDR3 goes from the cysteine to the phenylalanine over 14 residues. The DNA shown is the 42-base CDR3, in frame from base 1. The sample consisted of peripheral blood. The sequence links TRBV2 to TRBJ1-1, with no confidently assigned D gene. The receptor's source is a man in his 70s with acute or convalescent COVID-19. The CDR3 protein is CASSEALTGTEAFF. The nucleotide sequence reads TGTGCCAGCAGTGAAGCTTTGACTGGCACTGAAGCTTTCTTT.